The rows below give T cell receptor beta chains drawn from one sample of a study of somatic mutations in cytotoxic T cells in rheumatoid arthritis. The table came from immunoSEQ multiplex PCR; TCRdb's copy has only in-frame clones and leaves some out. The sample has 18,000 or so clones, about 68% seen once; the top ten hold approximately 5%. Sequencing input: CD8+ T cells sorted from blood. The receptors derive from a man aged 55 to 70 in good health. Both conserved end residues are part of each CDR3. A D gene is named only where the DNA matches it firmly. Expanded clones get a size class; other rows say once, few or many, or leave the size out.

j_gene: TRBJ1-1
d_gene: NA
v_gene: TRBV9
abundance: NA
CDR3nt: TGTGCCAGCAGCTTATGGGACACCGACAACACTGAAGCTTTCTTT
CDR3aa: CASSLWDTDNTEAFF

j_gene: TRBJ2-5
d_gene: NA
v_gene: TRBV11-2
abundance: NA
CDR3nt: TGTGCCAGCAGCTCTCCCCGGACAGTCCAGAGAGAGACCCAGTACTTC
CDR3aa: CASSSPRTVQRETQYF

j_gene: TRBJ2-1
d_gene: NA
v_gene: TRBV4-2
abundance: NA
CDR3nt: TGTGCCAGCAGCCAAGCGGGGGGCACTACCTACAATGAGCAGTTCTTC
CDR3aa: CASSQAGGTTYNEQFF

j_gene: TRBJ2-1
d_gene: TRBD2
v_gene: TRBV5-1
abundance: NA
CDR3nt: TGCGCCAGCAGCTTGCAACGTAAACTAGCGGGGCAGGATGAGCAGTTCTTC
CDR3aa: CASSLQRKLAGQDEQFF

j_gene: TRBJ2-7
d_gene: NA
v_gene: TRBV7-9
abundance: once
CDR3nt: TGTGCCAGCAGCTCGACAGTCTTTACGTCCTACGAGCAGTACTTC
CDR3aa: CASSSTVFTSYEQYF

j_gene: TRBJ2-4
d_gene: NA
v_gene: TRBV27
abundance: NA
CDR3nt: TGTGCCAGCAGGCTATGGAGTAGCGGCGCCAAAAACATTCAGTACTTC
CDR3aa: CASRLWSSGAKNIQYF

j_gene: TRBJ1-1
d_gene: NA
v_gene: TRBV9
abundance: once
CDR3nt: TGTGCCAGCAGCGCCCAGGTGAACACTGAAGCTTTCTTT
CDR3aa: CASSAQVNTEAFF

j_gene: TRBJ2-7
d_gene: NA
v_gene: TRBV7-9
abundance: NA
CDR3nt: TGTGCCAGCAGCTTACTCTACGAGCAGTACTTC
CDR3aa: CASSLLYEQYF

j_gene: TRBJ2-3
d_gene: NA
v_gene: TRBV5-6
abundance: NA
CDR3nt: TGTGCCAGCAGCCCACAGGGCGCAGATACGCAGTATTTT
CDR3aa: CASSPQGADTQYF

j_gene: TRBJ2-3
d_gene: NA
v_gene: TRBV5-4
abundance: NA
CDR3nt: TGTGCCAGCAGCTTGGTTTCGGTGGGGGCCACAGATACGCAGTATTTT
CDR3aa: CASSLVSVGATDTQYF

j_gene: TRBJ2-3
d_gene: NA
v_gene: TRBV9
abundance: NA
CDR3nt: TGTGCCAGCAGCGTAGGGACAGACACCCTCACAGATACGCAGTATTTT
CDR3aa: CASSVGTDTLTDTQYF

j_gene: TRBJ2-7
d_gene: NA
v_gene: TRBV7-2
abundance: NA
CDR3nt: TGTGCCAGCAGACCCAATAGCGGAGGGATTTACGAGCAGTACTTC
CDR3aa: CASRPNSGGIYEQYF

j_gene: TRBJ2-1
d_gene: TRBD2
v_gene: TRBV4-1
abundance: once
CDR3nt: TGCGCCAGCAGCCTTGGGACTATTACCAATGAGCAGTTCTTC
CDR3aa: CASSLGTITNEQFF

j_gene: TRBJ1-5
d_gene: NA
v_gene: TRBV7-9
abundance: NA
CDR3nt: TGTGCCAGCACCAAGTCGGGGTTCAACAATCAGCCCCAGCATTTT
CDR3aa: CASTKSGFNNQPQHF

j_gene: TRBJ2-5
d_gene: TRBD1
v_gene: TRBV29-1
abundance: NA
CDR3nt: TGCAGCGTTGATAGGGTCCAGGGGGCCAACCAAGAGACCCAGTACTTC
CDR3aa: CSVDRVQGANQETQYF

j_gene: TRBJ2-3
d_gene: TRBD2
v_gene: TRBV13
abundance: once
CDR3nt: TGTGCCAGCAGCTACGGTAGCGGGGGGGCCGGGAGAGATACGCAGTATTTT
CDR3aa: CASSYGSGGAGRDTQYF

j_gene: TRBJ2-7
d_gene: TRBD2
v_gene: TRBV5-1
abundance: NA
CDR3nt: TGCGCCAGCAGCTTCAGCGGGAGCTACGAGCAGTACTTC
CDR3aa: CASSFSGSYEQYF

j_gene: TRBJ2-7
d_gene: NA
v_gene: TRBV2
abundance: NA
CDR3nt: TGTGCCACCCGCGTGGAGGGGACGGGCTACGAGCAGTACTTC
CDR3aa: CATRVEGTGYEQYF

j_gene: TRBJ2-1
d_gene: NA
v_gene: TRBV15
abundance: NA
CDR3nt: TGTGCCACCAGCAGAGATGTCGGCAATGAGCAGTTCTTC
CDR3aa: CATSRDVGNEQFF

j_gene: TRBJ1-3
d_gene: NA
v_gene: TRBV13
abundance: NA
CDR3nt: TGTGCCAGCAGCTTAGTGGGCAGCTCTGGAAACACCATATATTTT
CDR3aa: CASSLVGSSGNTIYF

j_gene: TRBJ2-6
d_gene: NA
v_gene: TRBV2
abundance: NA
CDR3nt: TGTGCCAGCCTCTCTGGGGCCAACGTCCTGACTTTC
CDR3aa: CASLSGANVLTF

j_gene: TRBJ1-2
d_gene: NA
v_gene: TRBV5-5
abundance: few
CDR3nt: TGTGCCAGCAGCTCACAGGACGGTTTGGCCTATGGCTACACCTTC
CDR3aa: CASSSQDGLAYGYTF

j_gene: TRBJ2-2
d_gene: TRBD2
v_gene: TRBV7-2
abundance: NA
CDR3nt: TGTGCCAGCAGCCCTACTAGCGGGAGGAGCACCGGGGAGCTGTTTTTT
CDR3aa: CASSPTSGRSTGELFF

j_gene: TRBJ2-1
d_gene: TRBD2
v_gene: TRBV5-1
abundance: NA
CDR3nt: TGCGCCAGCAGCCCCGGACTAAGCGGGGGGGCCTTGGACAATGAGCAGTTCTTC
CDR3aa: CASSPGLSGGALDNEQFF

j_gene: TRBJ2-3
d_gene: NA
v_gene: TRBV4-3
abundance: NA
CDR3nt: TGCGCCAGCAGCCAAGATGGCCCTAGCAGCACAGATACGCAGTATTTT
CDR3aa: CASSQDGPSSTDTQYF

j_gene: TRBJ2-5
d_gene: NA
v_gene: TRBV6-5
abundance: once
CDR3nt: TGTGCCAGCAGTAACAGGGTTGGGTGGGAGACCCAGTACTTC
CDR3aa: CASSNRVGWETQYF

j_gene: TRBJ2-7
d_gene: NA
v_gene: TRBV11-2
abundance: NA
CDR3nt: TGTGCCAGCAGCTTCGGGACATATGCCTCCGAGCAGTACTTC
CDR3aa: CASSFGTYASEQYF

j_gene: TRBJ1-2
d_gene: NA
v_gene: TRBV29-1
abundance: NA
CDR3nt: TGCAGCGTTGAAAGGGAGGGGGTGCCAAACTATGGCTACACCTTC
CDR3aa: CSVEREGVPNYGYTF

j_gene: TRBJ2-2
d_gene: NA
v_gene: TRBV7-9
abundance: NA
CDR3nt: TGTGCCAGCAGCTGGAGCCGGTGGAACACCGGGGAGCTGTTTTTT
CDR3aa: CASSWSRWNTGELFF

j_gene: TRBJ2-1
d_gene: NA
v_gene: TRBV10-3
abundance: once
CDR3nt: TGTGCCATCACCGAGGGAAATGAGCAGTTCTTC
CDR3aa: CAITEGNEQFF

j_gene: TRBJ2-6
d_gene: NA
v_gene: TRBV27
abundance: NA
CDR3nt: TGTGCCAGCAGTTTACAGGGGGCCAACGTCCTGACTTTC
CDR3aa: CASSLQGANVLTF

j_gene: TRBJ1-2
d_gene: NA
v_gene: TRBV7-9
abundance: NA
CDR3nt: TGTGCCAGCAGCGCCGACACCCCTAACTATGGCTACACCTTC
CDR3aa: CASSADTPNYGYTF

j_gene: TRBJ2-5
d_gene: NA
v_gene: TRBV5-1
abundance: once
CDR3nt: TGCGCCAGCAGCTTGGACAGGAGTGAGCAGTACTTC
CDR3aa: CASSLDRSEQYF

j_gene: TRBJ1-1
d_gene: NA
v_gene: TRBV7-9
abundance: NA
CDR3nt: TGTGCCAGCAGCTTGGGGGCAGGCCGAGGCAGCACTGAAGCTTTCTTT
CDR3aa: CASSLGAGRGSTEAFF

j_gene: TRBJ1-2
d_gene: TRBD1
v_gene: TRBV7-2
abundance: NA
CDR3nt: TGTGCCAGCAGCTTAGCGACCGGGACAGCCTATGGCTACACCTTC
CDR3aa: CASSLATGTAYGYTF

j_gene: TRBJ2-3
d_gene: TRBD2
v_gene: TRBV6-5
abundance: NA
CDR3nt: TGTGCCAGCAGTTACAAGGGACTACGTACGCAGTATTTT
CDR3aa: CASSYKGLRTQYF

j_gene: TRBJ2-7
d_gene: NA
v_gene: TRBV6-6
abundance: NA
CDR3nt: TGTGCCAGCAATGGACATACCTACGAGCAGTACTTC
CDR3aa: CASNGHTYEQYF

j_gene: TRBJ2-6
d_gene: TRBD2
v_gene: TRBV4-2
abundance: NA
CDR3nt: TGTGCCAGCAGCCAAGATGGGGAGGGCATATTCACTGGGGCCAACGTCCTGACTTTC
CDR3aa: CASSQDGEGIFTGANVLTF

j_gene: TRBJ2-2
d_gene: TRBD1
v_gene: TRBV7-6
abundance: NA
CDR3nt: TGTGCCAGCAGCTCGACAGGGGGAGACGGGGAGCTGTTTTTT
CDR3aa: CASSSTGGDGELFF

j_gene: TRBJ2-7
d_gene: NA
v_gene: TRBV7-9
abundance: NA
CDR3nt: TGTGCCAGCAGCTCCGACACGAGCCGATCCGAGCAGTACTTC
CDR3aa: CASSSDTSRSEQYF

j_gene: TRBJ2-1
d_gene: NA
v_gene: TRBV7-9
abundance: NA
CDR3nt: TGTGCCAGCAGCTTATTGGGGCCCAATGAGCAGTTCTTC
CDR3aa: CASSLLGPNEQFF

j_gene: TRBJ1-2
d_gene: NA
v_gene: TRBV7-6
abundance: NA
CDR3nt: TGTGCCAGCAGCTTCGGGGTTCGTGGCTACACCTTC
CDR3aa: CASSFGVRGYTF

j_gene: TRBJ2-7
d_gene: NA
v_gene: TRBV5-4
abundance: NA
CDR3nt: TGTGCCAGCAGCTTTTCGGGATCCTACGAGCAGTACTTC
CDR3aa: CASSFSGSYEQYF

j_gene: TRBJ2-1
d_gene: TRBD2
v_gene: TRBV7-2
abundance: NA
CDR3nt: TGTGCCAGCAGCCACGCCCATAGCGGGAGGATCAATGAGCAGTTCTTC
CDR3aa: CASSHAHSGRINEQFF

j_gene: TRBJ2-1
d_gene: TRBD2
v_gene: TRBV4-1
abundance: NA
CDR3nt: TGCGCCAGCAGCCATGAGACGGGGGGGGACTACAATGAGCAGTTCTTC
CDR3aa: CASSHETGGDYNEQFF

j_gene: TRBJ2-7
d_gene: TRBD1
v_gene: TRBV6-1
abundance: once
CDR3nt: TGTGCCAGCAGTGAATACCTGGACAGGGTTCCCTACGAGCAGTACTTC
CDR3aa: CASSEYLDRVPYEQYF

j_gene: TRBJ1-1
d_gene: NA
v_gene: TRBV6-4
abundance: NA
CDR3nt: TGTGCCAGCGGCCTCACTTTCTTT
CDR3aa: CASGLTFF

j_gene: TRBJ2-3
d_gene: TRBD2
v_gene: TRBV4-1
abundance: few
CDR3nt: TGCGCCAGCAGCCAAGCTAGCGGGAGGCCCACAGATACGCAGTATTTT
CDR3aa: CASSQASGRPTDTQYF

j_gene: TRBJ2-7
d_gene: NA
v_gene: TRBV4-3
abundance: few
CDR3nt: TGCGCCAGCAGCCAAGTTCGGGGGTCCTACGAGCAGTACTTC
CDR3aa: CASSQVRGSYEQYF

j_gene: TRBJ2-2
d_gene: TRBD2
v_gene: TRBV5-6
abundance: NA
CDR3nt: TGTGCCAGCAGCTTGTGGGGACTAGGTGATCCCGGGGAGCTGTTTTTT
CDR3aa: CASSLWGLGDPGELFF

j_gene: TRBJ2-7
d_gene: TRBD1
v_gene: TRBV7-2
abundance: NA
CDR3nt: TGTGCCAGCAGCTGGGGACAGGGCTCCTACGAGCAGTACTTC
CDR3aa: CASSWGQGSYEQYF

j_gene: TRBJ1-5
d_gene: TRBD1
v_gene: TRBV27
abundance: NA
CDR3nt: TGTGCCAGCAGTTTATATCCCCCAGGGGGAAGCAATCAGCCCCAGCATTTT
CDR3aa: CASSLYPPGGSNQPQHF

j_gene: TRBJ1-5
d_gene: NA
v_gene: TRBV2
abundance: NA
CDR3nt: TGTGCCAGCAGCCGGGAGACGGGGAATCAGCCCCAGCATTTT
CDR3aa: CASSRETGNQPQHF

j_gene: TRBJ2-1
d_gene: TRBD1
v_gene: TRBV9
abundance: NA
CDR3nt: TGTGCCAGCTCCGGGACAGGGAACGACTACAATGAGCAGTTCTTC
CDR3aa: CASSGTGNDYNEQFF

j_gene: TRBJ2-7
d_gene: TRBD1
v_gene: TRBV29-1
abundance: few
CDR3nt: TGCAGCGTTGTGACAGGGGGCACCTACGAGCAGTACTTC
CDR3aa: CSVVTGGTYEQYF